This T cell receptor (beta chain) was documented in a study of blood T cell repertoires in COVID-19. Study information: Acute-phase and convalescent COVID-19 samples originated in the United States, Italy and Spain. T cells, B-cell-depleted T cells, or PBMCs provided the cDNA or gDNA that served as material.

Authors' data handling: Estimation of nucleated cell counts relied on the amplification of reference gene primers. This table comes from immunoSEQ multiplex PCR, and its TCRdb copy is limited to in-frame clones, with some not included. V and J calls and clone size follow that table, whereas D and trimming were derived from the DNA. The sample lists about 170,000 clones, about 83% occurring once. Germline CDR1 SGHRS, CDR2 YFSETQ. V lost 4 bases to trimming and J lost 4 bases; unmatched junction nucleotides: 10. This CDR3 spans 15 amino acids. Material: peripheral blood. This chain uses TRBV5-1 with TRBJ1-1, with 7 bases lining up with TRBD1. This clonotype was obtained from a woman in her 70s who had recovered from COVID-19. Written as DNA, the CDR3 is TGCGCCAGCAGCCTGCGACAGGGTAGGGGCACTGAAGCTTTCTTT. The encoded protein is CASSLRQGRGTEAFF.